The entry below describes one TCR beta chain. Terminally differentiated effector memory CD45RA+ cells were excluded by CCR7 positive selection of CD45RO-negative cells. This entry belongs to a study of shared clonotypes between healthy human individuals. Sequencing used immunoSEQ multiplex PCR; TCRdb keeps in-frame clones, though not all of them. The sample gives about 680,000 clones, about 90% of which show up once; roughly 24% is in the top ten. Per the germline V gene, CDR1 is GTSNPN and CDR2 is SVGIG (reference sequence). Trimming took 0 bases from V and 7 from J; bases not matched to a gene: 16. This CDR3 region has 17 residues.

Input material: naive CD8+ T cells sorted from blood. The chain has TRBV30 and TRBJ2-5, with 8 bases identical to TRBD1. The source of this sequence is a man aged 25 to 40 in good health. For the CDR3, the DNA is TGTGCCTGGAGTGTACTTCCAGGCAGGGGGCATTTCGGGACCCAGTACTTC. This translates into CAWSVLPGRGHFGTQYF.